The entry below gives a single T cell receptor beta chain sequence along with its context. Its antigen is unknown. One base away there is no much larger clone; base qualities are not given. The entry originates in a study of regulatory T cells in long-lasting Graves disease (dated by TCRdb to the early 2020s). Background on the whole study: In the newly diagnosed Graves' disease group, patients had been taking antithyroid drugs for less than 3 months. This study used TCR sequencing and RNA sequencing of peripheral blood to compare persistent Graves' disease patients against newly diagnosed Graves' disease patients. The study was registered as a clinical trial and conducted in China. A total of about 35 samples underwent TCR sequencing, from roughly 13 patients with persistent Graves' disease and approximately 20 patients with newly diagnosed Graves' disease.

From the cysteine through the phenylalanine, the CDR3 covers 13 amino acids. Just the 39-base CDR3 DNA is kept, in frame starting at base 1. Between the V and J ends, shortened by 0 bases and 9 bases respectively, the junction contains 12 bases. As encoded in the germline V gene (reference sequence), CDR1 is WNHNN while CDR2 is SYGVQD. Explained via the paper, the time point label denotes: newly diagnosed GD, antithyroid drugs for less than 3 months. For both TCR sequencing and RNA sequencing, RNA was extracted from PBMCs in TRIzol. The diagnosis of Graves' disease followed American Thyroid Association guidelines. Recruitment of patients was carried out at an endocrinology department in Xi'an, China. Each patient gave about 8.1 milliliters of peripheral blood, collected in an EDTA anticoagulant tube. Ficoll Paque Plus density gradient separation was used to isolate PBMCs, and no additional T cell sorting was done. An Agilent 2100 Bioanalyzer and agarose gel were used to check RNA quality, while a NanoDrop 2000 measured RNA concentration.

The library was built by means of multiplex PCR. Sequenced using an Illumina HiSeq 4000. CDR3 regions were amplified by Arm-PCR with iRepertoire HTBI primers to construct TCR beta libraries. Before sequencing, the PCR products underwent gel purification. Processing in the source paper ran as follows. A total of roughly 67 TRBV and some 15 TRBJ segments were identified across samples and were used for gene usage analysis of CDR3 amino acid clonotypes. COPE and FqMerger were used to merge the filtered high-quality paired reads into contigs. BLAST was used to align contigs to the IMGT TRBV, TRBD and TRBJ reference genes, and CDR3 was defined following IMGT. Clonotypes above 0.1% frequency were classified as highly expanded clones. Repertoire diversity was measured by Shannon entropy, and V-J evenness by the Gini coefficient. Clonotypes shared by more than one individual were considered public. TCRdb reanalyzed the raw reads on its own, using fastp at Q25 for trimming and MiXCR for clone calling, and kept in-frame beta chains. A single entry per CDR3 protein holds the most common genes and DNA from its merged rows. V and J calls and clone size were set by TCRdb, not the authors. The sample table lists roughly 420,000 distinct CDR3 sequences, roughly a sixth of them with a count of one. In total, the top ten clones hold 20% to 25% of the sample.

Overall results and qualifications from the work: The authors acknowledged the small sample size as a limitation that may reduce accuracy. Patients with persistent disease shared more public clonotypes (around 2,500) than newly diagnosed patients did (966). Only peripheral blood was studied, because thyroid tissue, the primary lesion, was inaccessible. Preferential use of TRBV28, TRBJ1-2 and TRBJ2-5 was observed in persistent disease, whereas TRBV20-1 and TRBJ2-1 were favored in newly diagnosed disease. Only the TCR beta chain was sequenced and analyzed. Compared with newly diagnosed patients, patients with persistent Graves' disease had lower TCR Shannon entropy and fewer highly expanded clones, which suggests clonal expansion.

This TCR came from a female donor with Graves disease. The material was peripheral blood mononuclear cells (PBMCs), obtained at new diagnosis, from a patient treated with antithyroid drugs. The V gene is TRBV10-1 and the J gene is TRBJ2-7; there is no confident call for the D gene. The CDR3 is CASSESPGFGQYF. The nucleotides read TGCGCCAGCAGTGAGTCTCCGGGCTTCGGGCAGTACTTC.